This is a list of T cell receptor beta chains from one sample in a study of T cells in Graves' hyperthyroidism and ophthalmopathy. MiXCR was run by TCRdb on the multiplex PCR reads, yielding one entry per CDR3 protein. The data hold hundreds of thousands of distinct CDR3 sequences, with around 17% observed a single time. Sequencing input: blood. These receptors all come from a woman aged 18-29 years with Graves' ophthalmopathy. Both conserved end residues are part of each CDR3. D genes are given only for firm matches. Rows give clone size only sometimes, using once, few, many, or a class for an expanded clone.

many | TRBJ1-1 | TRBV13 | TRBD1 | TGTGCCAGCAGCACGAAGGGACAGGGGAACACTGAAGCTTTCTTT | CASSTKGQGNTEAFF
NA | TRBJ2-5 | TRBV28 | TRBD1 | TGTGCCAGCAGCCTCGGGACAGATGAAGAGACCCAGTACTTC | CASSLGTDEETQYF
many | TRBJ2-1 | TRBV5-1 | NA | TGCGCCAGCAGCTTGGTTTCAGCGAGCACCTACAATGAGCAGTTCTTC | CASSLVSASTYNEQFF
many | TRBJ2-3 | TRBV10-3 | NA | TGTGCCATCAGTGATGTTGGGGGAGGCACAGATACGCAGTATTTT | CAISDVGGGTDTQYF
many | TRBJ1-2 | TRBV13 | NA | TGTGCCAGCAGCTTAAAGGAAGGCGGATGGGGGCCAGGGCCCGGCTACACCTTC | CASSLKEGGWGPGPGYTF
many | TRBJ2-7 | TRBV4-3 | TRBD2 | TGCGCCAGCAGCCAACTTCTAGCGGGAGCTAGCGAGCAGTACTTC | CASSQLLAGASEQYF
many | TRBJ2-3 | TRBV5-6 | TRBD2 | TGTGCCAGCAGCCGGGGACTAGCGGGAGGCACAGATACGCAGTATTTT | CASSRGLAGGTDTQYF
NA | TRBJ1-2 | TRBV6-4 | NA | TGTGCCAGCAGTGACTCAAATAACTATGGCTACACCTTC | CASSDSNNYGYTF
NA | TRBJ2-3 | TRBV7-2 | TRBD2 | TGTGCCAGCAGCTTAATCCGGGAGGGAACAGATACGCAGTATTTT | CASSLIREGTDTQYF
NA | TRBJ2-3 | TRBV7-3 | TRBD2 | TGTGCCAGCAGCTCTCGGACTAGCGGGGGGGCAACAGATACGCAGTATTTT | CASSSRTSGGATDTQYF
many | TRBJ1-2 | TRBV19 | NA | TGTGCCAGTAGTATATCCCCGGACAGAAACTATGGCTACACCTTC | CASSISPDRNYGYTF
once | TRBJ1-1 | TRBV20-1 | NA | TGCAGTGCTGGGACACACCGAGAGGCTTTCTTT | CSAGTHREAFF
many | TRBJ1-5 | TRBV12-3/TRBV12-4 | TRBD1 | TGTGCCAGCAGTACAGGGGGCCCTAATCAGCCCCAGCATTTT | CASSTGGPNQPQHF
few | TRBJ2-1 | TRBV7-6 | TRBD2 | TGTGCCAGCAGCTTAAACAGGCCTTCACTAGCGACCGACAATGAGCAGTTCTTC | CASSLNRPSLATDNEQFF
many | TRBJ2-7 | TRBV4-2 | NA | TGTGCCAGCAGCCAGATTCCCGACAACGAGCAGTACTTC | CASSQIPDNEQYF
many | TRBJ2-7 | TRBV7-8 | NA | TGTGCCAGCAGCTCGACCCGAGACAGAGCCTACGAGCAGTACTTC | CASSSTRDRAYEQYF
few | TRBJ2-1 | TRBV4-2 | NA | TGTGCCAGCAGCCTACAGGGTGATGGCGGATACAATGAGCAGTTCTTC | CASSLQGDGGYNEQFF
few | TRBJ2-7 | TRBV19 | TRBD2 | TGTGCCAGTAAACTCAGCGGGAGCGCTCTCGAGCAGTACTTC | CASKLSGSALEQYF
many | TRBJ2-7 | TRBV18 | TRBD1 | TGTGCCAGCTCACCACGGGACAGGGGAGCCTACGAGCAGTACTTC | CASSPRDRGAYEQYF
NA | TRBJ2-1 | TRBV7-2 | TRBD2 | TGTGCCAGCAGCTTAATGCGGGAGGTCAATGAGCAGTTCTTC | CASSLMREVNEQFF
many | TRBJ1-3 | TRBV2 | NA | TGTGCCAGCAGTGTTGGGAGACATAGGACAGGAAACACCATATATTTT | CASSVGRHRTGNTIYF
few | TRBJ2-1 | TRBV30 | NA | TGTGCCTGGAGCGTCGGACGGGTTGCTTACAATGAGCAGTTCTTC | CAWSVGRVAYNEQFF
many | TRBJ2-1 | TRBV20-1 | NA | TGCAGTGCTTTGCCCGGAACTAGGACACACAATGAGCAGTTCTTC | CSALPGTRTHNEQFF
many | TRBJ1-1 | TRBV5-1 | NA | TGCGCCAGCAGCTTGGAAGCGCGGGGGGGCGGAACTGAAGCTTTCTTT | CASSLEARGGGTEAFF
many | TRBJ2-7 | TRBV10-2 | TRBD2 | TGCGCCAGCAGGAACCCGGGGGGTCGCACCTACGAGCAGTACTTC | CASRNPGGRTYEQYF